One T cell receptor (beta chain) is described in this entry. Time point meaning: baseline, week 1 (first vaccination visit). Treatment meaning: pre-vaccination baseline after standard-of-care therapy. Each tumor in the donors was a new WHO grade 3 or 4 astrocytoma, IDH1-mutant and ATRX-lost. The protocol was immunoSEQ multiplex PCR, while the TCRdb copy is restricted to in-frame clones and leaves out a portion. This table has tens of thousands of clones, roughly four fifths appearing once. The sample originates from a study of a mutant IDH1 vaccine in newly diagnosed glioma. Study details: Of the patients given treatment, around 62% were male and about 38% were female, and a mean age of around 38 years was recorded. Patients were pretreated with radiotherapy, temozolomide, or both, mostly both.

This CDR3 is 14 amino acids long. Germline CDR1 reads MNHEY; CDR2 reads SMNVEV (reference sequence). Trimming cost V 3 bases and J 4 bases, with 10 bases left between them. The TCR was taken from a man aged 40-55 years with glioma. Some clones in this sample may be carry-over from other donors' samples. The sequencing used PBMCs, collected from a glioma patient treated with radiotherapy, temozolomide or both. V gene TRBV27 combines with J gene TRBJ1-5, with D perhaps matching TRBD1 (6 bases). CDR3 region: CASSFITGNQPQHF. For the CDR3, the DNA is TGTGCCAGCAGTTTCATCACAGGGAATCAGCCCCAGCATTTT.